This T cell receptor beta chain comes out of a study of T cell responses to AZD1222 COVID-19 vaccine. Trimming shortened V by 3 bases and J by 7 bases, and 16 bases separated the two germline ends. The CDR3 has 15 residues. Germline CDR1 SGHNT, CDR2 YYREEE (reference sequence). In its sample, this clone was seen once. Profiled with immunoSEQ multiplex PCR; TCRdb holds only in-frame clones, not every one. Of 150,000 to 200,000 clones in the sample, around nine tenths were seen once. The specimen comprised peripheral blood, sampled on day 0 of AZD1222 vaccination. The TCR was taken from an adult in good health. This sequence joins TRBV5-4 and TRBJ1-4, with D perhaps matching TRBD1 (6 bases). CDR3 nucleotides: TGTGCCAGCAGCTCTGGTGGGAGGGGGGGTGAAAAACTGTTTTTT. Residues: CASSSGGRGGEKLFF. The whole variable domain, filled in from reference TRBV5-4 and TRBJ1-4, reads ETGVTQSPTHLIKTRGQQVTLRCSSQSGHNTVSWYQQALGQGPQFIFQYYREEENGRGNFPPRFSGLQFPNYSSELNVNALELDDSALYLCASSSGGRGGEKLFFGSGTQLSVL.